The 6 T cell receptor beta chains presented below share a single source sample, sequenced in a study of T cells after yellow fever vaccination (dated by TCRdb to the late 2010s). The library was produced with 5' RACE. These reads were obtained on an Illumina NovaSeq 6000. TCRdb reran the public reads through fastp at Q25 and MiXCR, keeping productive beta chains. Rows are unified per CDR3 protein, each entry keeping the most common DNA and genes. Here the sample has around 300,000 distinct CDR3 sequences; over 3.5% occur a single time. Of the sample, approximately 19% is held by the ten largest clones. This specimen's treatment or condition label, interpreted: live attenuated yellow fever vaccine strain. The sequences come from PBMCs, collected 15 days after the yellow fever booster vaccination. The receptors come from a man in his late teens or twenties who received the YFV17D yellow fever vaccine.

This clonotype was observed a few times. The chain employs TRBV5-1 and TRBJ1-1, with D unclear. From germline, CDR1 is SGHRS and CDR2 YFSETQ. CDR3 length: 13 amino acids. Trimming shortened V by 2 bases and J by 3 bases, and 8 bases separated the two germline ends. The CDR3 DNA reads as TGCGCCAGCAGCTTCCACCGGGACACTGAAGCTTTCTTT. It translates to CASSFHRDTEAFF.

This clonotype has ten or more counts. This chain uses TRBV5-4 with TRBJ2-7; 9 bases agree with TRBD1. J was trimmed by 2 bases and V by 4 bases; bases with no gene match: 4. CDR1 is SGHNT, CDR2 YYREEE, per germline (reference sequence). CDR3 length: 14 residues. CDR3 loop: CASSAGQGTYEQYF. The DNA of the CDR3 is TGTGCCAGCAGCGCCGGACAGGGGACCTACGAGCAGTACTTC.

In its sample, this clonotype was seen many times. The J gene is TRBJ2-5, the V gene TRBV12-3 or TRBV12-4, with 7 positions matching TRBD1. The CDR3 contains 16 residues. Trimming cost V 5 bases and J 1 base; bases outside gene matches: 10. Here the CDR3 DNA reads TGTGCCAGCAGTCTCACAGAGGGACAGCTCCAAGAGACCCAGTACTTC. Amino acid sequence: CASSLTEGQLQETQYF.

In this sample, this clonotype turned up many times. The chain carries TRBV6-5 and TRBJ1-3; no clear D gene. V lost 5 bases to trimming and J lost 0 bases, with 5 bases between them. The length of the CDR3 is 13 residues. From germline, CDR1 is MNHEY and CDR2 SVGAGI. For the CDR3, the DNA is TGTGCCAGCAGTCTCAGCTCTGGAAACACCATATATTTT. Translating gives CASSLSSGNTIYF.

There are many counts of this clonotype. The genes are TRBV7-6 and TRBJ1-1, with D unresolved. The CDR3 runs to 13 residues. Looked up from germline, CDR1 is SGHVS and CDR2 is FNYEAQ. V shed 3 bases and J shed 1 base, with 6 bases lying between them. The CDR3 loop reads CASSFFGNTEAFF. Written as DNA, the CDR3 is TGTGCCAGCAGCTTTTTTGGGAACACTGAAGCTTTCTTT.

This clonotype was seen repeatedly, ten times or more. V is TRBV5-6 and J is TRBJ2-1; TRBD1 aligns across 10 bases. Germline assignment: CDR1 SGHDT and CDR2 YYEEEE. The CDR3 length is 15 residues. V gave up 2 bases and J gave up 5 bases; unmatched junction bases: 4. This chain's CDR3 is CASSLDRGLNNEQFF. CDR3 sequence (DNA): TGTGCCAGCAGCTTAGACAGGGGGCTCAACAATGAGCAGTTCTTC.